The 13 T cell receptor beta chains below all came from one sample that was sequenced in a study of shared clonotypes between healthy human individuals. Libraries were prepared by immunoSEQ multiplex PCR; TCRdb keeps only in-frame clonotypes and omits some of them. The sample includes about 2.4 million clones, approximately 92% of them seen just once. The sequenced sample consisted of naive CD4+ T cells sorted from blood. Noted subset: CD45RA+ positively selected. These receptors came from a man between 18 and 29 years old in good health.

Concerning this clone itself: Within the sample, other DNA sequences also encode this same CDR3. V and J are TRBV4-3 and TRBJ1-5; D remains ambiguous. V shed 0 bases and J shed 1 base, with 4 bases lying between them. CDR3 size: 14 residues. The germline V gene has CDR1 LGHNA and CDR2 YSLEER. The DNA of the CDR3 is TGCGCCAGCAGCCAAGATGCCAGCAATCAGCCCCAGCATTTT. It yields the protein CASSQDASNQPQHF.

With regard to this clone: The same CDR3 also results from other DNA sequences found in this sample. This chain connects TRBV19 to TRBJ2-7; TRBD1 matches at 10 bases. Germline V gives CDR1 LNHDA, CDR2 SQIVND (reference sequence). The J segment lost 4 bases and the V segment lost 5 bases, leaving 2 bases of the junction unmatched. The CDR3 is 13 amino acids. Here the CDR3 reads CASSRQGAYEQYF. CDR3 coding DNA: TGTGCCAGTAGTCGACAGGGGGCTTACGAGCAGTACTTC. Combining the CDR3 with reference TRBV19 and TRBJ2-7 gives the whole variable domain DGGITQSPKYLFRKEGQNVTLSCEQNLNHDAMYWYRQDPGQGLRLIYYSQIVNDFQKGDIAEGYSVSREKKESFPLTVTSAQKNPTAFYLCASSRQGAYEQYFGPGTRLTVT.

The count of this clone is one. The chain uses TRBV1 and TRBJ2-5; TRBD2, the table's D call, was not compared with the DNA. TRBV1 is marked as a pseudogene. This CDR3 is 20 amino acids long. The CDR3 loop reads CTSSQPTSGRAIAAGETQYF. The CDR3 nucleotides read TGCACCAGCAGCCAACCGACTAGCGGGAGGGCCATAGCGGCCGGTGAGACCCAGTACTTC.

The J gene is TRBJ1-2, the V gene TRBV6-1, with D possibly being TRBD1 (6 bases). The germline CDR1 and CDR2 sequences are MNHNS and SASEGT. CDR3 length: 15 residues. Trimming stripped 7 bases from V and 3 bases from J, with 18 bases between. Written as DNA, the CDR3 is TGTGCCAGCACCCGTAGGGGCAGGGGCGACTATGGCTACACCTTC. It codes for CASTRRGRGDYGYTF.

The V and J genes are TRBV21-1 and TRBJ2-5; the table gives TRBD2 as D, unverified against the DNA. TRBV21-1 counts as a pseudogene. The CDR3 has 18 residues. The DNA of the CDR3 is TGTGCCAGCAGCAAAGGGGCGGCGGGGCCTCTCTACCAAGAGACCCAGTACTTC. The encoded protein is CASSKGAAGPLYQETQYF.

Remarks on this clone: At the DNA level, this CDR3 is encoded by other sequences in the same sample as well. Written as DNA, the CDR3 is TGTGCCAGCAGTTACTTACAGTCCAATCAGCCCCAGCATTTT. Its translation is CASSYLQSNQPQHF. The V and J genes are TRBV6-6 and TRBJ1-5; D unresolved. Germline V gene data show CDR1 as MNHNY and CDR2 as SVGAGI (reference sequence). With 1 base removed from V and 3 bases from J, the gap between germline ends came to 7 bases. The CDR3 length is 14 residues.

V and J are TRBV9 and TRBJ2-1; 9 bases fit TRBD2. CDR3 length: 21 amino acids. Germline CDR1 and CDR2: SGDLS and YYNGEE. V shed 0 bases, J shed 5 bases, and the junction held 21 bases outside the gene matches. The CDR3 is CASSVVIRGTSSHQTDNEQFF. The CDR3 DNA reads as TGTGCCAGCAGCGTAGTGATTAGAGGGACTAGCAGTCACCAAACCGACAATGAGCAGTTCTTC.

DNA of the CDR3: TGTGCCAGCAGTGACCGGCAGGGGGGCCCCTGGCGGGCGAGCAATCAGCCCCAGCATTTT. It yields the protein CASSDRQGGPWRASNQPQHF. This chain joins TRBV6-4 and TRBJ1-5, with 7 bases matching TRBD1. V was clipped by 2 bases and J by 1 base; unmatched bases: 17. The germline V gene encodes CDR1 MRHNA and CDR2 SNTAGT. This CDR3 spans 20 amino acids.

The chain has TRBV28 and TRBJ1-5, with D uncertain. This CDR3 contains 15 residues. Germline values: CDR1 MDHEN, CDR2 SYDVKM. Trimming stripped 7 bases from V and 6 bases from J, with 19 bases between. Written as DNA, the CDR3 is TGTGCCAGCACCCTGTCGGGTTTGGATCGTCAGCCCCAGCATTTT. Its protein product is CASTLSGLDRQPQHF.

CDR3 coding DNA: TGTGCCAGCAGCTCAGGGGTTTCGAATCAGCCCCAGCATTTT. Its translation is CASSSGVSNQPQHF. This rearrangement joins TRBV5-4 to TRBJ1-5; D is perhaps TRBD1 (6 bases). Trimming removed 3 bases at V and 4 bases at J, with 11 bases between. Germline CDR1 is SGHNT and CDR2 is YYREEE (reference sequence). The CDR3 is made up of 14 amino acids.

The V gene is TRBV10-3, the J gene TRBJ2-2; no reliable D call. The germline V gene has CDR1 ENHRY and CDR2 SYGVKD. V was cut by 0 bases and J by 8 bases, with 13 bases left in between. The CDR3 is 15 residues long. Here the CDR3 reads CAISESALSPGELFF. The CDR3, as DNA: TGTGCCATCAGTGAGTCTGCTCTGAGCCCTGGGGAGCTGTTTTTT.

This clone showed up just once. V and J are TRBV2 and TRBJ1-5, with D hard to call. This CDR3 spans 15 amino acids. Germline CDR1 reads SNHLY; CDR2 reads FYNNEI. Trimming took off 4 bases at V and 0 bases at J, with 10 bases between the two ends. Written as DNA, the CDR3 is TGTGCCAGCAGTGTTGAGGTCTATAGCAATCAGCCCCAGCATTTT. Translating it yields CASSVEVYSNQPQHF.

Regarding this clone: The sample carries other DNA sequences with the same CDR3. The chain combines TRBV28 with TRBJ1-1; 8 nucleotides align to TRBD1. V was pared by 1 base and J by 1 base, with 2 bases of the junction left unmatched. The CDR3 sequence is 15 residues long. Germline V gene sequence: CDR1 MDHEN, CDR2 SYDVKM. The CDR3 nucleotides read TGTGCCAGCAGTTTATCCGGACAGGGGAACACTGAAGCTTTCTTT. Translation: CASSLSGQGNTEAFF.